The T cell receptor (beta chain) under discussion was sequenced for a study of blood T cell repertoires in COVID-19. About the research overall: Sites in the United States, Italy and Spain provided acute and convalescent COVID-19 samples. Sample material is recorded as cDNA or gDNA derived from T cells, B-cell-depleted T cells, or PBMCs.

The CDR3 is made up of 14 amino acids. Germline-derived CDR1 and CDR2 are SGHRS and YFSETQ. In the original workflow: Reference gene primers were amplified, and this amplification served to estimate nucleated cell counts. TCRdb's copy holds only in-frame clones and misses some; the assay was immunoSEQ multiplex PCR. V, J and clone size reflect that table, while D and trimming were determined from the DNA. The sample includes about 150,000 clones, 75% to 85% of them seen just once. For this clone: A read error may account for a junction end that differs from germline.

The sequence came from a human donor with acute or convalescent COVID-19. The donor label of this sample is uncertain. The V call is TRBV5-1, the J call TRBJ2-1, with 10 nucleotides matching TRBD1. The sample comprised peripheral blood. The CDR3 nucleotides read TGCGCCAGCGGCTTTGGACAGGGGGGCAATGAGCAGTTCTTC. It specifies CASGFGQGGNEQFF.